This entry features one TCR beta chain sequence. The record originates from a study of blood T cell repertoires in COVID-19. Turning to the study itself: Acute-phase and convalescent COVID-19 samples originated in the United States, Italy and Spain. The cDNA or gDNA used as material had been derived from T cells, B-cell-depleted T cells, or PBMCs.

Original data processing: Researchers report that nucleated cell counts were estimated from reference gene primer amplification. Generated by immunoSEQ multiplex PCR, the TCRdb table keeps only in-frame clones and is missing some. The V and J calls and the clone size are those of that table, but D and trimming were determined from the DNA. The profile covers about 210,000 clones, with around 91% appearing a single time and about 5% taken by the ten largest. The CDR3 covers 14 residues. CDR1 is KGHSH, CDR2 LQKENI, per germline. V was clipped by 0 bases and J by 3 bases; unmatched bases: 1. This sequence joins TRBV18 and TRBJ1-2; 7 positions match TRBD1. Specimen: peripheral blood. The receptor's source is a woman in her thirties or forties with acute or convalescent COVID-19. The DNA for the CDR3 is TGTGCCAGCTCACCACCTGGGACAGACTATGGCTACACCTTC. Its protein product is CASSPPGTDYGYTF.